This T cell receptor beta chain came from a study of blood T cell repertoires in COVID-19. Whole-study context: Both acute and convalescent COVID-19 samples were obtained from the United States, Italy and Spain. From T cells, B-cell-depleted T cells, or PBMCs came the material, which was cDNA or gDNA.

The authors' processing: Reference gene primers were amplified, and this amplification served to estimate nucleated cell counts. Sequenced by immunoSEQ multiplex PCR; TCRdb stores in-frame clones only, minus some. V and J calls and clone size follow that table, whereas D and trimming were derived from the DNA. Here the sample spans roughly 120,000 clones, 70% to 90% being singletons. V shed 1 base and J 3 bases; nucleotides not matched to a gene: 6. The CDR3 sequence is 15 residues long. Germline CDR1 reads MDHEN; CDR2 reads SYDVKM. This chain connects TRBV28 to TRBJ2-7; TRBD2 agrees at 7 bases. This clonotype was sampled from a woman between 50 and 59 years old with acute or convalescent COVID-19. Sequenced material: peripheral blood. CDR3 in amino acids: CASSLYGGGVYEQYF. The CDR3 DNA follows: TGTGCCAGCAGTTTATACGGGGGAGGGGTCTACGAGCAGTACTTC. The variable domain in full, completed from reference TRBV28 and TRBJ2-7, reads DVKVTQSSRYLVKRTGEKVFLECVQDMDHENMFWYRQDPGLGLRLIYFSYDVKMKEKGDIPEGYSVSREKKERFSLILESASTNQTSMYLCASSLYGGGVYEQYFGPGTRLTVT.